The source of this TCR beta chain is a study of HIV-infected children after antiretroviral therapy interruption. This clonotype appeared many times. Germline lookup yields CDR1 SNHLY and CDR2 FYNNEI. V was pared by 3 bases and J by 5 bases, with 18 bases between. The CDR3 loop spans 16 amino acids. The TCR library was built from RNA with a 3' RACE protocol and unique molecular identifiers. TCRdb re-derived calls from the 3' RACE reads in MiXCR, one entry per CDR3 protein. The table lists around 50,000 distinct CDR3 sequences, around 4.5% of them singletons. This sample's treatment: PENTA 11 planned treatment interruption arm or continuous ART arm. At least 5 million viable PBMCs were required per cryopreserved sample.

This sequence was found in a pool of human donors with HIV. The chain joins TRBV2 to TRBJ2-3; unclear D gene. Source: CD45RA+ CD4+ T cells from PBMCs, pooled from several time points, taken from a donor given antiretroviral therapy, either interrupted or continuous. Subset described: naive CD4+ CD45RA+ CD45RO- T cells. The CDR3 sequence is CASSEFETLVVDTQYF. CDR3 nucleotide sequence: TGTGCCAGCAGTGAGTTTGAAACGTTGGTCGTAGATACGCAGTATTTT.